A selection of T cell receptor beta chains follows, all from one sample in a study of blood T cell repertoires in COVID-19. Assay used: immunoSEQ multiplex PCR; TCRdb lists only in-frame clones, some missing. The sample comprises 150,000 or so clones, approximately 83% of which are singletons, and approximately 3.9% rests with the top ten. Sequencing used peripheral blood. The source of these receptors is a woman aged 60-75 years with acute or convalescent COVID-19. Both conserved end residues are part of each CDR3. The D gene is left open where the match is weak. Clone size is given for some rows only: seen once, a few or many times, or a class if the clone is expanded.

abundance | j_gene | d_gene | v_gene | len | CDR3nt | CDR3aa
- | TRBJ2-1 | TRBD2 | TRBV7-9 | 15 | TGTGCCAGCAGCTACCAGCGGGACTCCTACAATGAGCAGTTCTTC | CASSYQRDSYNEQFF
- | TRBJ2-3 | TRBD2 | TRBV7-9 | 13 | TGTGCCAGCAGCCAAGCGGGATCAGATACGCAGTATTTT | CASSQAGSDTQYF
- | TRBJ2-7 | TRBD2 | TRBV6-2/TRBV6-3 | 16 | TGTGCCAGCACCCCGCAGGGGATAGCGGGAGTGTACGAGCAGTACTTC | CASTPQGIAGVYEQYF
- | TRBJ1-6 | TRBD1 | TRBV2 | 15 | TGTGCCAGCAGTCCCAACGCAGGGGGCGGTTCACCCCTCCACTTT | CASSPNAGGGSPLHF
- | TRBJ2-3 | TRBD2 | TRBV4-1 | 11 | TGCGCCAGTGGACTAGGGGATGCGCAGTATTTT | CASGLGDAQYF
- | TRBJ1-2 | - | TRBV29-1 | 12 | TGCAGCGTACAGGGAAATAGCTATGGCTACACCTTC | CSVQGNSYGYTF
- | TRBJ2-7 | - | TRBV14 | 13 | TGTGCCAGCAGCCAGGAGGCCAGGTACGAGCAGTACTTC | CASSQEARYEQYF
- | TRBJ1-1 | - | TRBV9 | 13 | TGTGCCAGCAGCGTACAGTTTGGCACTGAAGCTTTCTTT | CASSVQFGTEAFF
once | TRBJ2-1 | TRBD1 | TRBV9 | 15 | TGTGCCAGCAGCGTAGCTGGGACAGGGGGCAATGAGCAGTTCTTC | CASSVAGTGGNEQFF
- | TRBJ2-5 | - | TRBV7-8 | 12 | TGTGCCAGCAGCCTCCCCCCGGAGACCCAGTACTTC | CASSLPPETQYF
- | TRBJ1-1 | - | TRBV5-4 | 14 | TGTGCCAGCAGGCGGGCGGAGGGATTGACTGAAGCTTTCTTT | CASRRAEGLTEAFF
- | TRBJ1-3 | - | TRBV5-4 | 16 | TGTGCCAGCAGCTTCTCCCGGGGACTCTCTGGAAACACCATATATTTT | CASSFSRGLSGNTIYF
- | TRBJ2-2 | TRBD1 | TRBV29-1 | 13 | TGCAGCGTGGGACAGGGAGTCCCCGGGGAGCTGTTTTTT | CSVGQGVPGELFF
- | TRBJ2-1 | - | TRBV27 | 15 | TGTGCCAGCAGCTCGACAGGTTTCTCCTACAATGAGCAGTTCTTC | CASSSTGFSYNEQFF
- | TRBJ1-1 | - | TRBV28 | 15 | TGTGCCAGCAGTTTAAAGCAGGTCGCGAACACTGAAGCTTTCTTT | CASSLKQVANTEAFF
- | TRBJ2-1 | TRBD1 | TRBV7-2 | 15 | TGTGCCAGCAGCCAAGACAGGGGATATTACAATGAGCAGTTCTTC | CASSQDRGYYNEQFF
- | TRBJ2-5 | - | TRBV11-1 | 15 | TGTGCCAGCAGCTTAAGGCGGACAGTCCAAGAGACCCAGTACTTC | CASSLRRTVQETQYF
- | TRBJ1-3 | - | TRBV28 | 14 | TGTGCCAAGACGTACAGGAGAGTAAGAAACACCATATATTTT | CAKTYRRVRNTIYF
- | TRBJ2-2 | - | TRBV6-5 | 14 | TGTGCCAGCAGGGACTACGCGAACACCGGGGAGCTGTTTTTT | CASRDYANTGELFF
- | TRBJ2-7 | TRBD1 | TRBV12-3/TRBV12-4 | 13 | TGTGCCAGCAGGCCGACAGGGGTCCACGAGCAGTACTTC | CASRPTGVHEQYF
- | TRBJ1-2 | - | TRBV28 | 12 | TGTGCCAGCAGCCGCGGGCTGGATGGCTACACCTTC | CASSRGLDGYTF
few | TRBJ1-5 | - | TRBV28 | 13 | TGTGCCAGCAGTTTCTACGCTGATCAGCCCCAGCATTTT | CASSFYADQPQHF
once | TRBJ2-7 | - | TRBV3-1/TRBV3-2 | 16 | TGTGCCAGCAGCCGTAGGAGTAACAGGGTTTCCTACGAGCAGTACTTC | CASSRRSNRVSYEQYF
- | TRBJ1-1 | TRBD1 | TRBV5-1 | 14 | TGCGCCAGCAGCCCCGGGACAGGGGGCACTGAAGCTTTCTTT | CASSPGTGGTEAFF